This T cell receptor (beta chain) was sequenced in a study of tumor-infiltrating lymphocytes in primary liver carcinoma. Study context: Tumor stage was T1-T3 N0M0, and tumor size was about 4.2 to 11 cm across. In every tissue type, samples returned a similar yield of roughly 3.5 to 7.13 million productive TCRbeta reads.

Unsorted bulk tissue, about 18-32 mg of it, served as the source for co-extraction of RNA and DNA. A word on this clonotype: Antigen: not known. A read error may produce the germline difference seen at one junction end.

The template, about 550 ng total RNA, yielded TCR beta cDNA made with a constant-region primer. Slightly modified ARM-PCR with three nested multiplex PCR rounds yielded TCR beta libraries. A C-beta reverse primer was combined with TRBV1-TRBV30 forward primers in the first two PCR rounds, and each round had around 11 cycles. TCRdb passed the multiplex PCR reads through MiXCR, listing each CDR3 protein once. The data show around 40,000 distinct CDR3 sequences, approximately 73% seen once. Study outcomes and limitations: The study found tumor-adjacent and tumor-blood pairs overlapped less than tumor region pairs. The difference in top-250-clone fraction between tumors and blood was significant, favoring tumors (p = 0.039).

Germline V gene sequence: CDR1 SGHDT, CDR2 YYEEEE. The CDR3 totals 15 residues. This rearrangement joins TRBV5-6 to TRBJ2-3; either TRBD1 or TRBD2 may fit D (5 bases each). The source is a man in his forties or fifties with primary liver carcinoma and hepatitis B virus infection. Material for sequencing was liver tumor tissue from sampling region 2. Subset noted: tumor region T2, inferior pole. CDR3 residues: CASSLHRGHGDMQYF. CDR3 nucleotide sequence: TGTGCCAGCAGCTTGCACCGGGGCCACGGGGATATGCAGTATTTT.